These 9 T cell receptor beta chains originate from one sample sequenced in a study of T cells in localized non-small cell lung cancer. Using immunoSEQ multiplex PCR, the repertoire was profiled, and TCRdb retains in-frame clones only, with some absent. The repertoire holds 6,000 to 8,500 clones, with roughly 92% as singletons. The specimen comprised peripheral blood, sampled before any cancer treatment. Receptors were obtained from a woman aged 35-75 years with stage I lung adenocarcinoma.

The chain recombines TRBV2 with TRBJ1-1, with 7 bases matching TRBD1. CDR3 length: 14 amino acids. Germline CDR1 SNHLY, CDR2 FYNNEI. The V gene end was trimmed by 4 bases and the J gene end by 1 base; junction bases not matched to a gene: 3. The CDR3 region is CASSGTGQNTEAFF. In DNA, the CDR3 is TGTGCCAGCAGTGGGACAGGCCAGAACACTGAAGCTTTCTTT. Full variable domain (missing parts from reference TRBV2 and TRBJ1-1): EPEVTQTPSHQVTQMGQEVILRCVPISNHLYFYWYRQILGQKVEFLVSFYNNEISEKSEIFDDQFSVERPDGSNFTLKIRSTKLEDSAMYFCASSGTGQNTEAFFGQGTRLTVV.

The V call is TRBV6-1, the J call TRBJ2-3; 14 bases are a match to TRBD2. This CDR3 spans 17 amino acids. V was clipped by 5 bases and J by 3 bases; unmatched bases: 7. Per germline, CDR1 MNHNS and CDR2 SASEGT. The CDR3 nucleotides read TGTGCCAGCAGTCAAGGACTAGCGGGAGGCGGAACAGATACGCAGTATTTT. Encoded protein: CASSQGLAGGGTDTQYF.

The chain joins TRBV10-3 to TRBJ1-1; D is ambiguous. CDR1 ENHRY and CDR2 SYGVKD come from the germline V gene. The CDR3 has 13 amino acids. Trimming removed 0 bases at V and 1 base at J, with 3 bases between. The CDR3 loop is CAISESGNTEAFF. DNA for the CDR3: TGTGCCATCAGTGAGTCAGGGAACACTGAAGCTTTCTTT.

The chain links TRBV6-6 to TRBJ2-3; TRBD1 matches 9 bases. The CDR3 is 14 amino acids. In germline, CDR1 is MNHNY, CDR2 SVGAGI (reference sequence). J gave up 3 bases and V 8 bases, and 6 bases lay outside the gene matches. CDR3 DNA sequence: TGTGCCAGCTCGGGGACAGGGAGAACAGATACGCAGTATTTT. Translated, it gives CASSGTGRTDTQYF.

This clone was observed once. The CDR3 nucleotides read TGTGCCAGCAGTTACTCGCCCCATCAAGATACGCAGTATTTT. It encodes CASSYSPHQDTQYF. The rearrangement uses TRBV6-5 and TRBJ2-3; D unresolved. In germline, CDR1 is MNHEY, CDR2 SVGAGI. This CDR3 comprises 14 residues. V lost 0 bases to trimming and J lost 5 bases, with 9 bases between them.

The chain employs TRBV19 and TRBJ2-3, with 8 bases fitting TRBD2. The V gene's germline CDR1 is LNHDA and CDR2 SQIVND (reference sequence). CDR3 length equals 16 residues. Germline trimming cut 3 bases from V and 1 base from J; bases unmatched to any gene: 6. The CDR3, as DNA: TGTGCCAGTAGTATTTGGTCAGCGGGGGGCACAGATACGCAGTATTTT. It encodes CASSIWSAGGTDTQYF.

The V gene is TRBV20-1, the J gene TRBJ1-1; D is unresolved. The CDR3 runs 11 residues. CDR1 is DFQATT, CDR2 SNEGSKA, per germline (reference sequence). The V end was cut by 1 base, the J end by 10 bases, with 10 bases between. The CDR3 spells CSARVEGIAFF. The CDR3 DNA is TGCAGTGCTAGAGTAGAAGGGATAGCTTTCTTT.

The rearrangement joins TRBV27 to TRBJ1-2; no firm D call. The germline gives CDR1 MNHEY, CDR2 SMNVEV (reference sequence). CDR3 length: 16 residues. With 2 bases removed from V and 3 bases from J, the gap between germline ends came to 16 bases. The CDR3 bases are TGTGCCAGCAGTTTAATGTCGGAGGTCGGGTACTATGGCTACACCTTC. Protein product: CASSLMSEVGYYGYTF.

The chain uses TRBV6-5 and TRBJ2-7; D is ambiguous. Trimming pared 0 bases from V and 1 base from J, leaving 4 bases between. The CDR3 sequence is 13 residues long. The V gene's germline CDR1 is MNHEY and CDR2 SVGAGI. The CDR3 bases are TGTGCCAGCAGTTACTCGGGTTCCTACGAGCAGTACTTC. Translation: CASSYSGSYEQYF.